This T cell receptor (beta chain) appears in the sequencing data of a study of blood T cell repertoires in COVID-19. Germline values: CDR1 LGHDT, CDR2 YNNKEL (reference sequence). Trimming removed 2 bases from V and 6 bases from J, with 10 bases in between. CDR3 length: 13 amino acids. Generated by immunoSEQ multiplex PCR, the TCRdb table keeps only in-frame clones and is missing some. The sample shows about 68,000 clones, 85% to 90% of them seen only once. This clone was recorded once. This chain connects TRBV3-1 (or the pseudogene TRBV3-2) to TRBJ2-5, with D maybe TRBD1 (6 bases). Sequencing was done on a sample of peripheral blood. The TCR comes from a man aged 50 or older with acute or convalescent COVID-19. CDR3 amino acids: CASSQNTGKTQYF. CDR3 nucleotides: TGTGCCAGCAGCCAAAACACAGGGAAGACCCAGTACTTC.